These 29 T cell receptor beta chains came from one sample sequenced in a study of cytomegalovirus exposure and HLA in healthy donors. Libraries were prepared by immunoSEQ multiplex PCR; TCRdb keeps only in-frame clonotypes and omits some of them. Here the sample spans approximately 190,000 clones, 65% to 90% being singletons. The sample comprised PBMCs. The origin of the receptors is a woman aged 30 to 39 in good health and CMV-seropositive.

The chain employs TRBV7-9 and TRBJ1-5, with a possible D match to TRBD1 (6 bases). The germline CDR1 and CDR2 sequences are SEHNR and FQNEAQ (reference sequence). The ends were cut back, 3 bases at V and 3 bases at J, with 9 bases in the middle. The CDR3 has 14 residues. The CDR3 bases are TGTGCCAGCAGCTTCGGACAGAACAATCAGCCCCAGCATTTT. Encoded protein: CASSFGQNNQPQHF.

The chain carries TRBV6-5 and TRBJ2-2; the match to TRBD2 covers 7 bases. V shed 0 bases and J 2 bases; nucleotides not matched to a gene: 3. The CDR3 contains 16 residues. In germline, CDR1 is MNHEY, CDR2 SVGAGI. CDR3 bases: TGTGCCAGCAGTTACTCGGGCGGGAGTAACACCGGGGAGCTGTTTTTT. Its translation: CASSYSGGSNTGELFF.

The chain joins TRBV4-1 to TRBJ1-2; no clear D. CDR1 and CDR2 from the germline V gene are MGHRA and YSYEKL. V was shortened by 3 bases and J by 0 bases, with 14 bases between the two germline ends. The CDR3 length is 16 residues. The CDR3 sequence: CASSQVEASANYGYTF. The CDR3 nucleotides read TGCGCCAGCAGCCAGGTGGAGGCGAGTGCTAACTATGGCTACACCTTC.

The sample holds a few counts of this clone. The chain recombines TRBV5-1 with TRBJ2-1; 13 bases line up with TRBD2. CDR1 is SGHRS and CDR2 is YFSETQ in the germline V gene. CDR3 length: 16 residues. V shed 4 bases and J 7 bases; nucleotides not matched to a gene: 8. CDR3 region: CASSVRLAGGHNEQFF. CDR3 coding DNA: TGCGCCAGCAGCGTCCGACTAGCGGGAGGCCATAATGAGCAGTTCTTC.

This sequence joins TRBV4-2 and TRBJ2-4, with 9 bases aligning to TRBD1. This CDR3 is 15 amino acids long. Germline CDR1 LGHNA, CDR2 YNFKEQ. Trimming at V came to 3 bases and at J to 3 bases, leaving 3 bases not matched to a gene. The CDR3 here is CASSQEGQGKNIQYF. The CDR3 bases are TGTGCCAGCAGCCAGGAGGGACAGGGCAAAAACATTCAGTACTTC.

In DNA, the CDR3 is TGTGCCAGCAGCTTAGTGGGGGCTCAAGCTTTCTTT. Its protein is CASSLVGAQAFF. The chain joins TRBV11-2 to TRBJ1-1; the D gene is possibly TRBD1 (6 bases). The CDR3 sequence is 12 residues long. Germline V CDR1 and CDR2: SGHAT, FQNNGV. V lost 1 base and J lost 9, with 9 bases in between.

The chain employs TRBV7-8 and TRBJ1-5; D is unclear. This CDR3 has 17 amino acids. V lost 5 bases and J 0 bases, leaving 17 bases between the germline ends. Germline V CDR1 and CDR2: SGHVS, FQNEAQ. Here the CDR3 reads CASSPILWGDSNQPQHF. CDR3 DNA: TGTGCCAGCAGCCCTATTCTATGGGGAGATAGCAATCAGCCCCAGCATTTT.

This sequence joins TRBV27 and TRBJ1-5, with 8 positions matching TRBD1. Germline lookup yields CDR1 MNHEY and CDR2 SMNVEV (reference sequence). The CDR3 is made up of 15 amino acids. J lost 6 bases, V lost 6 bases, and 10 bases had no gene match. The CDR3 sequence is CASRGQAMGGQPQHF. CDR3 coding DNA: TGTGCCAGCAGGGGACAGGCCATGGGGGGTCAGCCCCAGCATTTT.

CDR3 sequence reads: CASSLLRGEGAEAFF. The CDR3 nucleotides read TGTGCCAGCAGCCTCCTCCGGGGTGAGGGCGCTGAAGCTTTCTTT. V and J are TRBV7-9 and TRBJ1-1; D ambiguous. The CDR3 has 15 amino acids. Germline assignment: CDR1 SEHNR and CDR2 FQNEAQ (reference sequence). V gave up 5 bases and J gave up 6 bases, with 19 bases separating them.

CDR3 region: CASSEHWMGQLQETQYF. The CDR3 DNA sequence: TGTGCCAGCAGTGAACACTGGATGGGACAGCTCCAAGAGACCCAGTACTTC. The J gene is TRBJ2-5, the V gene TRBV25-1, with 7 bases fitting TRBD1. Trimming cost V 2 bases and J 1 base; bases outside gene matches: 10. CDR1 is MGHDK, CDR2 SYGVNS, per germline. The length of the CDR3 is 17 residues.

The chain couples TRBV6-5 to TRBJ2-1; 12 positions match TRBD2. The CDR3 spans 15 residues. Germline V gene sequence: CDR1 MNHEY, CDR2 SVGAGI. Germline trimming cut 5 bases from V and 3 bases from J; bases unmatched to any gene: 2. DNA of the CDR3: TGTGCCAGCAGTACGACTAGCGGGAGCTACAATGAGCAGTTCTTC. It codes for CASSTTSGSYNEQFF.

The rearrangement joins TRBV4-2 to TRBJ2-6; TRBD2 might be the D (5 bases). V was clipped by 4 bases and J by 0 bases, with 13 bases between them. CDR1 and CDR2 (germline): LGHNA, YNFKEQ. The CDR3 consists of 17 residues. CDR3 residues: CASSLGGLASGANVLTF. The CDR3 DNA reads as TGTGCCAGCAGCCTCGGAGGACTGGCCTCTGGGGCCAACGTCCTGACTTTC.

This clone was seen a handful of times. V is TRBV29-1 and J is TRBJ2-6; 9 nucleotides agree with TRBD1. The junction had 9 bases not matched to a gene; V was cut back by 6 bases and J by 3 bases. CDR1 and CDR2 from the germline V gene are SQVTM and ANQGSEA. The CDR3 runs 16 residues. The CDR3 DNA reads TGCAGCGTGTGGGACAGGGCCCCTAGTGGGGCCAACGTCCTGACTTTC. This sequence encodes CSVWDRAPSGANVLTF.

A few counts support this clone. This rearrangement joins TRBV2 to TRBJ1-1, with D possibly being TRBD1 (6 bases). The CDR3 sequence is 13 residues long. Germline V gene sequence: CDR1 SNHLY, CDR2 FYNNEI. V dropped 7 bases and J dropped 11 bases, with 20 bases sitting between them. Written as DNA, the CDR3 is TGTGCCAGCAATATGGGGACACCTCCCCGCGCTTTCTTT. This encodes CASNMGTPPRAFF.

A remark on this clone: Relative to the germline gene, one junction end is altered; a read error may explain this. The chain carries TRBV7-7 and TRBJ2-3; TRBD2 matches at 7 bases. CDR3 length: 15 residues. CDR1 and CDR2 (germline): SSHAT, FNYEAQ (reference sequence). CDR3 in amino acids: CASSLAGRSGDTQYF. As DNA, the CDR3 is TGTGCTAGCAGCTTAGCGGGCCGTTCGGGGGATACGCAGTATTTT.

In this sample, this clone turned up once. J is TRBJ1-4 and V is TRBV2, with TRBD1 identical over 12 bases. The germline V gene has CDR1 SNHLY and CDR2 FYNNEI. The CDR3 spans 15 residues. V trimming: 1 base; J trimming: 11 bases; junction bases outside the gene matches: 5. CDR3 in amino acids: CASSEEGQGAGKLFF. CDR3 nucleotide sequence: TGTGCCAGCAGTGAAGAGGGACAGGGGGCAGGGAAACTGTTTTTT.

In regard to this clone: Other DNA variants within this sample encode the same CDR3. V gene TRBV5-1 combines with J gene TRBJ1-2; tentative D call: TRBD1 (6 bases). CDR1 is SGHRS and CDR2 is YFSETQ in the germline V gene. CDR3 length equals 12 residues. V lost 4 bases to trimming and J lost 4 bases, with 8 bases between them. The CDR3 DNA follows: TGCGCCAGCAGCCCGGACAGCTATGGCTACACCTTC. It encodes CASSPDSYGYTF.

V and J are TRBV5-1 and TRBJ2-2, with 8 bases fitting TRBD1. This CDR3 is built from 17 residues. The J segment lost 6 bases and the V segment lost 2 bases, leaving 12 bases of the junction unmatched. Germline CDR1 and CDR2: SGHRS and YFSETQ. Here the CDR3 reads CASSLEPDRVRAGELFF. CDR3 nucleotide sequence: TGCGCCAGCAGCTTAGAACCGGACAGGGTTAGAGCCGGGGAGCTGTTTTTT.

A few counts support this clone. The chain employs TRBV28 and TRBJ1-2; D possibly corresponds to TRBD1 (5 bases). The CDR3 is 13 residues long. Per germline, CDR1 MDHEN and CDR2 SYDVKM. The V end was cut by 6 bases, the J end by 8 bases, with 16 bases between. In DNA form, the CDR3 reads TGTGCCAGCAGAGTAGGCAGGGCGATAGGCTACACCTTC. Residues: CASRVGRAIGYTF.

The chain combines TRBV2 with TRBJ1-2, with D maybe TRBD1 (5 bases). The CDR3 sequence is 13 residues long. Trimming removed 6 bases from V and 4 bases from J, with 12 bases in between. Germline loops: CDR1 SNHLY, CDR2 FYNNEI. CDR3 protein: CASSLGDSYGYTF. The CDR3 DNA sequence: TGTGCCAGCAGCCTTGGGGACTCCTATGGCTACACCTTC.

This clone was recorded once. The chain has TRBV21-1 and TRBJ2-3; the table's D call of TRBD2 was not tested on the DNA. TRBV21-1 is classified as a pseudogene. This CDR3 region has 16 residues. This chain's CDR3 is CASSKAPVTSTDTQYF. CDR3 DNA sequence: TGTGCCAGCAGCAAAGCGCCCGTAACTAGCACAGATACGCAGTATTTT.

The CDR3 bases are TGTGCCAGCTGGGACGCGGGGGAGGGCTCCTACAATGAGCAGTTCTTC. This sequence encodes CASWDAGEGSYNEQFF. The chain carries TRBV27 and TRBJ2-1, with 7 nucleotides matching TRBD2. The trim removed 8 bases at V and 0 bases at J, leaving 10 bases unmatched. CDR1 is MNHEY, CDR2 SMNVEV, per germline (reference sequence). There are 16 residues in the CDR3.

The V gene is TRBV4-1, the J gene TRBJ2-1, with 9 bases fitting TRBD2. This CDR3 spans 17 amino acids. The V gene end was trimmed by 1 base and the J gene end by 10 bases; junction bases not matched to a gene: 14. Per germline, CDR1 MGHRA and CDR2 YSYEKL. Here the CDR3 reads CASSQGISGSSRREQFF. The CDR3 nucleotides are TGCGCCAGCAGCCAAGGGATTAGCGGGAGCAGCCGCCGCGAGCAGTTCTTC.

The chain employs TRBV15 and TRBJ2-7; TRBD2 aligns across 7 bases. From germline, CDR1 is LNHNV and CDR2 YYDKDF (reference sequence). The V segment lost 6 bases and the J segment 6 bases; nucleotides outside the gene matches: 11. The CDR3 sequence is 14 residues long. The CDR3 DNA reads as TGTGCCACCAGAACCCTGGGGAGGGACGGCGAGCAGTACTTC. The encoded protein is CATRTLGRDGEQYF.

The gene calls are TRBV5-1 and TRBJ1-1; a possible D gene is TRBD1 (5 bases). With 4 bases removed from V and 4 bases from J, the gap between germline ends came to 11 bases. The V gene's germline CDR1 is SGHRS and CDR2 YFSETQ. This CDR3 contains 13 residues. The CDR3 DNA reads TGCGCCAGCAGCGTCGGGGGGACCACTGAAGCTTTCTTT. Translation gives CASSVGGTTEAFF. The full variable domain, with the rest looked up from reference TRBV5-1 and TRBJ1-1, is KAGVTQTPRYLIKTRGQQVTLSCSPISGHRSVSWYQQTPGQGLQFLFEYFSETQRNKGNFPGRFSGRQFSNSRSEMNVSTLELGDSALYLCASSVGGTTEAFFGQGTRLTVV.

This clone has just a few counts. This chain joins TRBV5-1 and TRBJ1-4; the match to TRBD1 covers 8 bases. Unmatched junction bases numbered 7, after V lost 4 bases and J lost 8 bases. Germline values: CDR1 SGHRS, CDR2 YFSETQ. The CDR3 covers 14 residues. The CDR3 coding sequence is TGCGCCAGCAGCAAGGGACAGGTCGACGAAAAACTGTTTTTT. Translating gives CASSKGQVDEKLFF.

The CDR3 region has the DNA TGCGCCAGCAGAGACAGGCCGCAGGCCTACGAGCAGTACTTC. Protein product: CASRDRPQAYEQYF. The gene calls are TRBV5-1 and TRBJ2-7, with TRBD1 as a possible D gene (6 bases). This CDR3 comprises 14 residues. Germline CDR1 reads SGHRS; CDR2 reads YFSETQ. V was clipped by 5 bases and J by 2 bases, with 14 bases between them.

This clone was detected once. The CDR3 DNA is TGTGCCAGCAGCGTTCCGACTAGCGGGGGGAGCACAGATACGCAGTATTTT. Protein sequence: CASSVPTSGGSTDTQYF. The chain joins TRBV7-8 to TRBJ2-3; TRBD2 aligns across 13 bases. CDR1 and CDR2 from the germline V gene are SGHVS and FQNEAQ. The V segment lost 5 bases and the J segment 0 bases; nucleotides outside the gene matches: 5. This CDR3 has 17 residues.

The V gene is TRBV5-4, the J gene TRBJ2-2; D remains ambiguous. CDR1 is SGHNT and CDR2 is YYREEE in the germline V gene (reference sequence). The CDR3 is made up of 16 amino acids. Trimming stripped 4 bases from V and 0 bases from J, with 13 bases between. DNA of the CDR3: TGTGCCAGCAGCCTGTACGAGACACCGAACACCGGGGAGCTGTTTTTT. This sequence encodes CASSLYETPNTGELFF.